These 5 T cell receptor beta chains share one sample of origin, sequenced in a study of Graves' ophthalmopathy and Graves' hyperthyroidism. The TCR beta CDR3 regions underwent amplification from RNA transcripts. The first-round RT-PCR employed HTBI primers together with the Qiagen OneStep RT-PCR kit. A multiplex PCR was then performed as the second round. TCRdb fed the multiplex PCR reads into MiXCR, producing one record per CDR3 protein. The sample consists of roughly 500,000 distinct CDR3 sequences, 13% to 15% of them appearing once. What was sequenced was blood. The receptor source for this set is a woman aged 25 to 45 with Graves' ophthalmopathy.

This clonotype was found a few times. The chain is built from TRBV28 and TRBJ1-3; D possibly corresponds to TRBD1 (5 bases). V was pared by 8 bases and J by 0 bases, with 14 bases between. The CDR3 is 15 residues long. Germline V gives CDR1 MDHEN, CDR2 SYDVKM. CDR3 sequence reads: CASRDGTFSGNTIYF. The CDR3 coding sequence is TGTGCCAGCCGGGACGGAACTTTCTCTGGAAACACCATATATTTT.

This clonotype has at least ten counts. The rearrangement joins TRBV2 to TRBJ2-5; D is unresolved. CDR1 is SNHLY and CDR2 is FYNNEI in the germline V gene. There are 15 residues in the CDR3. Trimming removed 6 bases at V and 2 bases at J, with 16 bases between. The CDR3: CASSNPLTTQETQYF. CDR3 DNA: TGTGCCAGCAGCAACCCCCTGACCACTCAAGAGACCCAGTACTTC.

There are many counts of this clonotype. The rearrangement joins TRBV12-3 or TRBV12-4 to TRBJ1-1; D gene ambiguous. V was cut by 6 bases and J by 0 bases, with 5 bases left in between. This CDR3 spans 12 amino acids. The DNA for the CDR3 is TGTGCCAGCAGCCCAATGAACACTGAAGCTTTCTTT. It encodes CASSPMNTEAFF.

This clonotype was seen many times. The V call is TRBV7-2, the J call TRBJ2-7, with 7 bases that match TRBD2. Germline lookup yields CDR1 SGHTA and CDR2 FQGNSA. The CDR3 runs 16 residues. J was trimmed by 2 bases and V by 4 bases; bases with no gene match: 11. CDR3 sequence reads: CASSSLVSSGTYEQYF. The CDR3 region has the DNA TGTGCCAGCAGCTCCCTCGTGTCTAGCGGTACCTACGAGCAGTACTTC.

This clonotype appeared many times. This chain joins TRBV10-3 and TRBJ1-5, with D tentatively TRBD1 (6 bases). The CDR3 is 13 amino acids. In germline, CDR1 is ENHRY, CDR2 SYGVKD. Trimming shortened V by 6 bases and J by 5 bases, and 11 bases separated the two germline ends. The DNA of the CDR3 is TGTGCCATCAGGAACAGGGCAGATCAGCCCCAGCATTTT. Its protein product is CAIRNRADQPQHF.